A selection of T cell receptor beta chains follows, all from one sample in a study of shared clonotypes between healthy human individuals. Some clones are missing from TCRdb's copy, which holds only in-frame ones; the method was immunoSEQ multiplex PCR. The sample contains 600,000 or so clones, around 96% of which appear only once. Input material: naive CD8+ T cells sorted from blood. The receptors originated from a woman between 25 and 40 years old in good health. Both conserved end residues are part of each CDR3. D genes are given only for firm matches. Clone size is not always given. Where it is, it says once, few, many or a class for expanded clones.

14	NA	TRBV9	TRBJ2-7	NA	TGTGCCAGCAGCGGAAACGACAGTCCTTACGAGCAGTACTTC	CASSGNDSPYEQYF
19	NA	TRBV13	TRBJ2-1	NA	TGTGCCAGCAGCTTAACAAGCGGCCTCCAACCCAGCTCCTACAATGAGCAGTTCTTC	CASSLTSGLQPSSYNEQFF
14	NA	TRBV19	TRBJ2-7	NA	TGTGCCAGTAGTATAGAAGGGGGATCCTACGAGCAGTACTTC	CASSIEGGSYEQYF
13	NA	TRBV5-1	TRBJ1-5	NA	TGCGCCAGCAGCACGGGACACGATCAGCCCCAGCATTTT	CASSTGHDQPQHF
16	TRBD1	TRBV19	TRBJ1-5	few	TGTGCCAGTAGTGGGGACAGGGAATCGATCAATCAGCCCCAGCATTTT	CASSGDRESINQPQHF
18	TRBD2	TRBV6-1	TRBJ2-2	NA	TGTGCCAGCAGTGCCTCCTGGGGGGAGGGCCCTCAGGGCGGGGAGCTGTTTTTT	CASSASWGEGPQGGELFF
17	TRBD2	TRBV5-1	TRBJ2-1	NA	TGCGCCAGCAGCTCGGAACTAGCGGGAGGCCCCTACAATGAGCAGTTCTTC	CASSSELAGGPYNEQFF
15	NA	TRBV28	TRBJ1-2	NA	TGTGCCAGCAGACCAACCGGGTACGGGGGCTATGGCTACACCTTC	CASRPTGYGGYGYTF
17	TRBD2	TRBV4-1	TRBJ2-3	NA	TGCGCCAGCAGCCAAGCCTTAAGGACTAGTCTCACAGATACGCAGTATTTT	CASSQALRTSLTDTQYF
15	TRBD1	TRBV6-5	TRBJ2-5	NA	TGTGCCAGCAGTACAGGGACAGGGGTAGAAGAGACCCAGTACTTC	CASSTGTGVEETQYF
16	NA	TRBV28	TRBJ2-1	once	TGTGCCAGCAGTTTTTTGCCAGCGGGCTCCTACAATGAGCAGTTCTTC	CASSFLPAGSYNEQFF
12	TRBD2	TRBV9	TRBJ2-1	NA	TGTGCCAGCAGCGGACTAGCGGTTGAGCAGTTCTTC	CASSGLAVEQFF
14	NA	TRBV4-2	TRBJ2-7	few	TGTGCCAGCAGCCAAGTAGGACAGCCCTACGAGCAGTACTTC	CASSQVGQPYEQYF
14	TRBD1	TRBV28	TRBJ1-2	NA	TGTGCCAGCCAGGGACAGGGGAGGGGTTATGGCTACACCTTC	CASQGQGRGYGYTF
15	TRBD2	TRBV6-5	TRBJ2-7	NA	TGTGCCAGCAGTGGCTCAGAACTAGCGGGAGACGAGCAGTACTTC	CASSGSELAGDEQYF
14	NA	TRBV10-3	TRBJ2-1	NA	TGTGCCATCAGTGAGACGGGGGCCGGAGGTGAGCAGTTCTTC	CAISETGAGGEQFF
20	TRBD1	TRBV27	TRBJ2-7	NA	TGTGCCAGCAGTTCCCATAGGACAGGGGGGATAAGCACCACCGACTACGAGCAGTACTTC	CASSSHRTGGISTTDYEQYF
14	NA	TRBV6-5	TRBJ2-7	NA	TGTGCCAGCAGTTACTCGAAGGTCTCCCACGAGCAGTACTTC	CASSYSKVSHEQYF
15	NA	TRBV19	TRBJ1-5	NA	TGTGCCAGTAGTATAGAAGGATTTGGGCATCAGCCCCAGCATTTT	CASSIEGFGHQPQHF
16	NA	TRBV9	TRBJ1-1	NA	TGTGCCAGCAGAGATAACAGGGACCTCATGAACACTGAAGCTTTCTTT	CASRDNRDLMNTEAFF
14	TRBD1	TRBV27	TRBJ1-2	NA	TGTGCCAGCAGTCACAGGGGGCTCTACTATGGCTACACCTTC	CASSHRGLYYGYTF
14	NA	TRBV7-3	TRBJ2-7	NA	TGTGCCAGCAGCCATGGGCCGAGTTCGGCCGAGCAGTACTTC	CASSHGPSSAEQYF
14	NA	TRBV14	TRBJ2-7	NA	TGTGCCAGCAGCCAAAGGCGTCAGGGAGTCGAGCAGTACTTC	CASSQRRQGVEQYF
14	NA	TRBV28	TRBJ1-1	NA	TGTGCCAGCAGTTTGGGCGACGAGAACACTGAAGCTTTCTTT	CASSLGDENTEAFF
12	NA	TRBV28	TRBJ1-2	NA	TGTGCCAGCAGTCTCGGGGGCGGTGGCTACACCTTC	CASSLGGGGYTF
14	NA	TRBV10-1	TRBJ2-7	NA	TGCGCCAGCAGTGATCAATTGGGTGTCTACGAGCAGTACTTC	CASSDQLGVYEQYF
14	NA	TRBV6-5	TRBJ1-1	NA	TGTGCCAGCAGTTCACCCGGACAGAACACTGAAGCTTTCTTT	CASSSPGQNTEAFF
11	NA	TRBV15	TRBJ2-1	NA	TGTGCCACCAGCAGTTACAATGAGCAGTTCTTC	CATSSYNEQFF
13	TRBD1	TRBV6-5	TRBJ2-7	NA	TGTGCCAGCAGTTACACACAGGGGAACGAGCAGTACTTC	CASSYTQGNEQYF
15	TRBD2	TRBV6-5	TRBJ2-1	NA	TGTGCCAGCAGTTACTCAGGACTAGCGGGAGGGCGGCAGTTCTTC	CASSYSGLAGGRQFF
19	NA	TRBV7-8	TRBJ1-4	NA	TGTGCCAGCAGCTCCCCCCCCCAGAGTACGGGTAGGCGAAGAGCAAAACTGTTTTTT	CASSSPPQSTGRRRAKLFF
17	NA	TRBV13	TRBJ2-3	NA	TGTGCCAGCAGGATGGGTAGGAGGGACAACCCCACAGATACGCAGTATTTT	CASRMGRRDNPTDTQYF
18	NA	TRBV6-1	TRBJ2-5	NA	TGTGCCAGCAGTGAAGCACTTCGCTCGGCGGTCCCCCTCGAGACCCAGTACTTC	CASSEALRSAVPLETQYF
14	NA	TRBV27	TRBJ1-5	NA	TGTGCCAGCAGTTTATCCGCAGGGGATCAGCCCCAGCATTTT	CASSLSAGDQPQHF
13	NA	TRBV21-1	TRBJ2-7	NA	TGTGCCAGCAGCAAAGGGTGGGAGTTCGCGCAGTACTTC	CASSKGWEFAQYF
16	NA	TRBV11-2	TRBJ2-7	NA	TGTGCCAGCAGCTTCACCTCGGACAGTCGCATCTACGAGCAGTACTTC	CASSFTSDSRIYEQYF
15	NA	TRBV6-1	TRBJ2-7	NA	TGTGCCAGCAGTGAAGGACCAGGCGATTCCTACGAGCAGTACTTC	CASSEGPGDSYEQYF
15	NA	TRBV13	TRBJ2-1	NA	TGTGCCAGCAGCTTACGGGGTTCCTCCTACAATGAGCAGTTCTTC	CASSLRGSSYNEQFF
13	NA	TRBV27	TRBJ2-7	NA	TGTGCCAGCACCCCGGGAGCATCCTACGAGCAGTACTTC	CASTPGASYEQYF
15	TRBD1	TRBV19	TRBJ1-3	NA	TGTGCCACCGAGGGGACAGGGGGCTCTGGAAACACCATATATTTT	CATEGTGGSGNTIYF
14	TRBD1	TRBV27	TRBJ2-3	once	TGTGCCAGCAGTCCGGATCAGGGGGCAGATACGCAGTATTTT	CASSPDQGADTQYF
12	NA	TRBV27	TRBJ2-1	NA	TGTGCCAGCATCCCAGTATGGAATGAGCAGTTCTTC	CASIPVWNEQFF
10	NA	TRBV29-1	TRBJ2-7	NA	TGCAGCGGAGGATATTGCGAGCAGTACTTC	CSGGYCEQYF
14	NA	TRBV4-2	TRBJ2-7	NA	TGTGCCAGCAGCCAAGGAGCTAGCTTCTACGAGCAGTACTTC	CASSQGASFYEQYF
15	TRBD1	TRBV7-9	TRBJ1-1	NA	TGTGCCAGCAGCTTACCCGACAGGGATGACACTGAAGCTTTCTTT	CASSLPDRDDTEAFF
15	NA	TRBV29-1	TRBJ2-7	NA	TGCAGCGTTGAAGATCCGGAATGGGACTCCTACGAGCAGTACTTC	CSVEDPEWDSYEQYF
15	NA	TRBV5-1	TRBJ2-2	NA	TGCGCCAGCAGCTTGGGGCGGGGGCACACCGGGGAGCTGTTTTTT	CASSLGRGHTGELFF
14	TRBD2	TRBV5-1	TRBJ2-7	NA	TGCGCCAGCAGCTTGACTAGCGGCTCCTACGAGCAGTACTTC	CASSLTSGSYEQYF
11	NA	TRBV28	TRBJ2-3	NA	TGTGCCAGCGGGACCACCTCGAGGGAGTATTTT	CASGTTSREYF
14	TRBD1	TRBV29-1	TRBJ2-1	NA	TGCAGCGTTGAGTGGGACAGGGCTTACAATGAGCAGTTCTTC	CSVEWDRAYNEQFF
14	NA	TRBV15	TRBJ2-5	NA	TGTGCCACCAGCAGAGTAGTACAAGGGGAGACCCAGTACTTC	CATSRVVQGETQYF
12	NA	TRBV27	TRBJ2-1	NA	TGTGCCAGCCGTCTAGTTCACAATGAGCAGTTCTTC	CASRLVHNEQFF
13	NA	TRBV27	TRBJ1-1	NA	TGTGCCAGCAGTTTAGGACAGTACACTGAAGCTTTCTTT	CASSLGQYTEAFF
15	TRBD2	TRBV5-4	TRBJ2-7	NA	TGTGCCAGCAGCACACCGGGACTACCCTCCTACGAGCAGTACTTC	CASSTPGLPSYEQYF
15	TRBD1	TRBV9	TRBJ2-5	NA	TGTGCCAGCAGCGTAGGCGCGGACAGGAGGGAGACCCAGTACTTC	CASSVGADRRETQYF
13	TRBD1	TRBV30	TRBJ2-7	NA	TGTGCCTGGAGACTACCCGGGACAGGCGAGCAGTACTTC	CAWRLPGTGEQYF
14	NA	TRBV6-6	TRBJ2-7	NA	TGTGCCAGCAGTTACGCGGAACTAGGCTACGAGCAGTACTTC	CASSYAELGYEQYF
13	NA	TRBV27	TRBJ1-5	NA	TGTGCCAGCAGTTTAACGGACAATCAGCCCCAGCATTTT	CASSLTDNQPQHF
16	TRBD2	TRBV2	TRBJ2-7	NA	TGTGCCAGCATCCAGGGACTAGCGGGGATCTCCTACGAGCAGTACTTC	CASIQGLAGISYEQYF
13	TRBD2	TRBV10-2	TRBJ2-1	NA	TGCGCCAGCAGTGAGTCAAGGACTAGTCCGCCCGTCTTC	CASSESRTSPPVF